The 26 T cell receptor beta chains presented below share a single source sample, sequenced in a study of T cells in Graves' hyperthyroidism and ophthalmopathy. Amplified regions were TCR beta CDR3 sequences from RNA transcripts. The HTBI set primed first-round TCR CDR3 RT-PCR. MiXCR was run by TCRdb on the multiplex PCR reads, yielding one entry per CDR3 protein. The data contain some 440,000 distinct CDR3 sequences, 15% to 19% of them singletons. Sample: blood. These receptors were obtained from a woman between 18 and 29 years old with Graves' hyperthyroidism.

This clonotype came up many times. V usage is TRBV13 and J usage is TRBJ2-1, with D perhaps matching TRBD1 or TRBD2 (6 bases each). The CDR3 consists of 16 residues. Germline lookup yields CDR1 PRHDT and CDR2 FYEKMQ (reference sequence). With 1 base removed from V and 5 bases from J, the gap between germline ends came to 15 bases. The CDR3 DNA is TGTGCCAGCAGCTTAGTCACGCGAGGGGGGCACAATGAGCAGTTCTTC. This sequence encodes CASSLVTRGGHNEQFF.

This clonotype was counted at least ten times. The rearrangement joins TRBV3-1 to TRBJ2-7; 12 bases fit TRBD2. V lost 3 bases, J lost 6 bases, and 6 bases stayed unmatched. Germline V gene lookup returns CDR1 LGHDT and CDR2 YNNKEL (reference sequence). This CDR3 is 15 amino acids long. The CDR3 DNA follows: TGTGCCAGCAGCCAGCGACCGGGACTAGCGGGCGAGCAGTACTTC. Translating gives CASSQRPGLAGEQYF.

This clonotype was seen a few times. The chain carries TRBV4-1 and TRBJ2-3; D remains unclear. Germline V gene sequence: CDR1 MGHRA, CDR2 YSYEKL. Trimming pared 4 bases from V and 2 bases from J, leaving 13 bases between. The CDR3 is 15 amino acids. Written as DNA, the CDR3 is TGCGCCAGCAGCCGCCGTCGCCGATTCACAGATACGCAGTATTTT. It specifies CASSRRRRFTDTQYF.

This clonotype came up many times. The CDR3 protein is CASSSDRGMFGYTF. CDR3 bases: TGTGCCAGCAGCAGTGACAGGGGGATGTTTGGCTACACCTTC. This chain links TRBV5-6 with TRBJ1-2; 9 nucleotides align to TRBD1. This CDR3 is 14 amino acids long. With 4 bases clipped from V and 7 bases from J, the junction kept 8 bases outside the gene matches. Germline V gene data show CDR1 as SGHDT and CDR2 as YYEEEE.

The chain couples TRBV4-3 to TRBJ2-1, with 8 bases aligning to TRBD1. In germline, CDR1 is LGHNA, CDR2 YSLEER. The CDR3 has 15 amino acids. V trimming: 3 bases; J trimming: 8 bases; junction bases outside the gene matches: 9. The CDR3 nucleotides are TGCGCCAGCAGCCAGCTGGACAGGGACCGTTATGAGCAGTTCTTC. Its translation: CASSQLDRDRYEQFF.

This clonotype was seen many times. The V and J genes are TRBV7-3 and TRBJ2-1; a possible D gene is TRBD1 (5 bases). Germline CDR1 and CDR2: SGHTA and FQGTGA. The CDR3 is 12 residues long. Trimming took 5 bases from V and 9 from J, leaving 11 bases between them. CDR3 sequence reads: CASSAPRGEQFF. CDR3 DNA: TGTGCCAGCAGCGCGCCTAGGGGTGAGCAGTTCTTC.

With regard to this clonotype: A much larger clonotype is one base distant, so this may be a read error. The genes are TRBV6-2 or TRBV6-3 and TRBJ1-1; 10 bases line up with TRBD1. There are 16 residues in the CDR3. Per germline, CDR1 MNHEY and CDR2 SVGEGT. The CDR3 coding sequence is TGTGCCAGCAGAGGCCGGGACAGGGGTTGGAACACTGGAGCTTTCTTT. Its translation is CASRGRDRGWNTGAFF.

Many counts were recorded for this clonotype. This chain links TRBV3-1 with TRBJ2-7; TRBD2 aligns across 11 bases. J was trimmed by 7 bases and V by 0 bases; bases with no gene match: 8. CDR1 is LGHDT, CDR2 YNNKEL, per germline (reference sequence). The CDR3 length is 16 residues. CDR3 coding DNA: TGTGCCAGCAGCCAAGATCAGGCACTAGCGGGAGCGGAGCAGTACTTC. Protein sequence: CASSQDQALAGAEQYF.

This chain links TRBV5-1 with TRBJ2-5, with D possibly TRBD2 on 6 matching bases. This CDR3 comprises 15 residues. Trimming took off 4 bases at V and 5 bases at J, with 18 bases between the two ends. Germline V gives CDR1 SGHRS, CDR2 YFSETQ. CDR3 bases: TGCGCCAGCAGCACCTCGGGGCGGGCGGGGGAGACCCAGTACTTC. It encodes CASSTSGRAGETQYF.

The table lists this clonotype with a few counts. The chain joins TRBV14 to TRBJ2-1; D uncertain. Germline assignment: CDR1 SGHDN and CDR2 FVKESK. Between the trimmed V and J ends, which lost 1 base and 5 bases, there was a span of 12 bases. The CDR3 has 15 residues. The DNA for the CDR3 is TGTGCCAGCAGCCAAGGGGGATGGTACAACAATGAGCAGTTCTTC. Its translation is CASSQGGWYNNEQFF.

This clonotype was counted at least ten times. This chain joins TRBV2 and TRBJ2-3; 8 nucleotides align to TRBD2. The CDR3 has 15 amino acids. CDR1 and CDR2 from the germline V gene are SNHLY and FYNNEI. V trimming: 5 bases; J trimming: 1 base; junction bases outside the gene matches: 5. CDR3 DNA sequence: TGTGCCAGCAGTCCGGGACTAGTAGGCACAGATACGCAGTATTTT. It is translated as CASSPGLVGTDTQYF.

This clonotype was counted at least ten times. V and J are TRBV7-9 and TRBJ2-1; possibly TRBD1 for D (5 bases). V was trimmed by 4 bases and J by 2 bases, leaving 18 bases between them. Per germline, CDR1 SEHNR and CDR2 FQNEAQ (reference sequence). CDR3 size: 17 residues. CDR3 sequence reads: CASSSTIDSITYNEQFF. The CDR3 DNA is TGTGCCAGCAGCTCTACGATCGACAGCATCACCTACAATGAGCAGTTCTTC.

V is TRBV7-2 and J is TRBJ2-7; 8 positions agree with TRBD2. CDR3 length: 17 residues. The J segment lost 2 bases and the V segment lost 1 base, leaving 10 bases of the junction unmatched. Germline V gene sequence: CDR1 SGHTA, CDR2 FQGNSA. This CDR3 is CASSLVYYGTRTYEQYF. In nucleotides, the CDR3 is TGTGCCAGCAGCTTAGTTTACTATGGGACTAGAACCTACGAGCAGTACTTC.

This clonotype was recorded many times. The DNA of the CDR3 is TGCAGTGCTGCCGCCCCCGGTGGGTATCGGGAAGGGAGCACAGATACGCAGTATTTT. Translated, it gives CSAAAPGGYREGSTDTQYF. The rearrangement links TRBV20-1 to TRBJ2-3; the D gene is possibly TRBD2 (5 bases). From germline, CDR1 is DFQATT and CDR2 SNEGSKA (reference sequence). The V gene lost 5 bases and the J gene lost 0 bases, with 27 bases spanning the gap. CDR3 length: 19 amino acids.

The table lists this clonotype with many counts. The genes are TRBV7-9 and TRBJ2-3; 13 bases map to TRBD2. Germline V gene lookup returns CDR1 SEHNR and CDR2 FQNEAQ (reference sequence). V was pared by 5 bases and J by 2 bases, with 4 bases of the junction left unmatched. This CDR3 spans 16 amino acids. Here the CDR3 reads CASSPGLAGTTDTQYF. CDR3 sequence (DNA): TGTGCCAGCAGCCCGGGACTAGCGGGAACCACAGATACGCAGTATTTT.

The sample holds many counts of this clonotype. The V call is TRBV2, the J call TRBJ2-1, with D possibly matching TRBD1 (6 bases). V was shortened by 1 base and J by 2 bases, with 9 bases between the two germline ends. Germline V CDR1 and CDR2: SNHLY, FYNNEI. This CDR3 has 15 amino acids. The chain's CDR3 is CASSEEGEAYNEQFF. CDR3 nucleotides: TGTGCCAGCAGTGAAGAGGGGGAAGCCTACAATGAGCAGTTCTTC.

The chain has TRBV28 and TRBJ2-3, with 15 bases matching TRBD2. The germline CDR1 and CDR2 sequences are MDHEN and SYDVKM. This CDR3 contains 16 residues. Germline trimming cut 7 bases from V and 4 bases from J; bases unmatched to any gene: 6. This chain's CDR3 is CASIPGLAGGADTQYF. The CDR3, as DNA: TGTGCCAGCATCCCGGGACTAGCGGGGGGCGCAGATACGCAGTATTTT.

This clonotype appeared many times. V is TRBV7-8 and J is TRBJ2-3, with a tentative D call TRBD2 (6 bases). The CDR3 has 20 residues. The V end was cut by 2 bases, the J end by 0 bases, with 24 bases between. Germline values: CDR1 SGHVS, CDR2 FQNEAQ. CDR3 coding DNA: TGTGCCAGCAGCTTAAGGCTTGGGCTAGCGCAATTAACTAGCACAGATACGCAGTATTTT. It specifies CASSLRLGLAQLTSTDTQYF.

This clonotype was seen ten or more times. The chain joins TRBV15 to TRBJ1-1, with no clear D. The CDR3 totals 13 residues. Deletions cut 5 bases from V and 3 bases from J, with 10 bases between. The germline gives CDR1 LNHNV, CDR2 YYDKDF (reference sequence). DNA of the CDR3: TGTGCCACCAGCTATGCTCGGTACACTGAAGCTTTCTTT. It translates to CATSYARYTEAFF.

This clonotype was counted a few times. The chain carries TRBV4-2 and TRBJ2-5; 7 nucleotides match TRBD1. CDR1 and CDR2 (germline): LGHNA, YNFKEQ. V was clipped by 0 bases and J by 5 bases; unmatched bases: 9. CDR3 length: 16 residues. In nucleotides, the CDR3 is TGTGCCAGCAGCCAAGAGGTCAGGGGGTCAATGGAGACCCAGTACTTC. The encoded protein is CASSQEVRGSMETQYF.

At least ten counts were recorded for this clonotype. This rearrangement joins TRBV20-1 to TRBJ1-6; no clear D. The CDR3 consists of 14 residues. Germline CDR1 reads DFQATT; CDR2 reads SNEGSKA (reference sequence). Deletions cut 0 bases from V and 7 bases from J, with 10 bases between. The CDR3 reads CSARDPGWNSPLHF. The CDR3 bases are TGCAGTGCTAGAGATCCGGGTTGGAATTCACCCCTCCACTTT.

V gene TRBV12-3 or TRBV12-4 combines with J gene TRBJ2-1; TRBD2 matches 9 bases. This CDR3 contains 15 residues. V lost 1 base to trimming and J lost 5 bases; unmatched junction nucleotides: 3. CDR3 nucleotides: TGTGCCAGCAGTTTAGAGGGACTAGCCCACAATGAGCAGTTCTTC. Protein sequence: CASSLEGLAHNEQFF.

This clonotype was counted many times. Here the CDR3 reads CASSSWGLGYEQYF. DNA of the CDR3: TGTGCCAGCAGTTCGTGGGGACTGGGCTACGAGCAGTACTTC. The J gene is TRBJ2-7, the V gene TRBV6-2 or TRBV6-3; weak D call: TRBD2 (6 bases). V was clipped by 4 bases and J by 3 bases, with 13 bases between them. The V gene's germline CDR1 is MNHEY and CDR2 SVGEGT. CDR3 length: 14 amino acids.

The chain uses TRBV20-1 and TRBJ2-1; 9 positions match TRBD2. Germline-derived CDR1 and CDR2 are DFQATT and SNEGSKA (reference sequence). The V gene end was trimmed by 0 bases and the J gene end by 4 bases; junction bases not matched to a gene: 7. The CDR3 contains 16 residues. The CDR3 sequence is CSARDPGLAMYNEQFF. The CDR3 coding sequence is TGCAGTGCTAGAGATCCGGGACTAGCTATGTACAATGAGCAGTTCTTC.

The rearrangement uses TRBV4-3 and TRBJ2-6; 7 bases agree with TRBD1. CDR3 length: 18 amino acids. The germline gives CDR1 LGHNA, CDR2 YSLEER. Losses at the gene ends were 0 bases for V and 0 bases for J; bases not matched to a gene: 5. The CDR3 spells CASSQEPGGSSGANVLTF. The CDR3 DNA reads as TGCGCCAGCAGCCAAGAACCAGGGGGTAGCTCTGGGGCCAACGTCCTGACTTTC.

In its sample, this clonotype was seen a few times. This chain uses TRBV6-1 with TRBJ1-5, with D perhaps matching TRBD1 (6 bases). Trimming removed 6 bases from V and 4 bases from J, with 13 bases in between. From germline, CDR1 is MNHNS and CDR2 SASEGT. There are 14 residues in the CDR3. CDR3 nucleotides: TGTGCCAGCAGACCGACGGGGGCAAATCAGCCCCAGCATTTT. It codes for CASRPTGANQPQHF.